A single sample is the source of the 2 T cell receptor beta chains below, sequenced in a study of graft-versus-host responses after intestinal transplantation. What these receptors recognize is not known. Data came from immunoSEQ multiplex PCR; TCRdb stores just in-frame clones and leaves some out. Seen here are more than 65,000 clones, 80% to 95% observed once, and the top ten hold 7.6%. Sample: unstimulated CD8+ T cells sorted from spleen or lymph node cells, taken before transplant. The receptors derive from a human donor who was the organ donor for an intestinal transplant.

V is TRBV7-2 and J is TRBJ1-1, with a tentative D call TRBD1 (5 bases). This CDR3 is 12 amino acids long. Germline values: CDR1 SGHTA, CDR2 FQGNSA. The ends were cut back, 1 base at V and 7 bases at J, with 7 bases in the middle. The CDR3 protein is CASSLGQSEAFF. The CDR3 DNA reads as TGTGCCAGCAGCTTAGGACAGAGTGAAGCTTTCTTT.

The CDR3 spells CASSVGQGSYEQYF. The CDR3 DNA follows: TGTGCCAGTAGTGTGGGACAGGGATCTTACGAGCAGTACTTC. This chain uses TRBV19 with TRBJ2-5, with TRBD1 identical over 9 bases. The J call may be wrong; the DNA end is better matched by TRBJ2-7. The CDR3 totals 14 residues. CDR1 is LNHDA and CDR2 is SQIVND in the germline V gene (reference sequence).